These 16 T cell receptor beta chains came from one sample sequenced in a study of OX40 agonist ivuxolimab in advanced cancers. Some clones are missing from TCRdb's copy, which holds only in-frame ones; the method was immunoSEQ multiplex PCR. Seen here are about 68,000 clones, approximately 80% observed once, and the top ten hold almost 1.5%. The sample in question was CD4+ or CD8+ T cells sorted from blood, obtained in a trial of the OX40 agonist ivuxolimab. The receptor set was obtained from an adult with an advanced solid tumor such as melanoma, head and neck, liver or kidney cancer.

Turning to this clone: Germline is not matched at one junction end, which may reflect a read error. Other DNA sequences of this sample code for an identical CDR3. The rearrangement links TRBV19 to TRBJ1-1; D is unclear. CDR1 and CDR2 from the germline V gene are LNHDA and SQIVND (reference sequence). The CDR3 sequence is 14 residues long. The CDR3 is CASSIDMGNTEAFF. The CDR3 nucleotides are TGTGCCAGTAGCATAGATATGGGTAACACTGAAGCTTTCTTT.

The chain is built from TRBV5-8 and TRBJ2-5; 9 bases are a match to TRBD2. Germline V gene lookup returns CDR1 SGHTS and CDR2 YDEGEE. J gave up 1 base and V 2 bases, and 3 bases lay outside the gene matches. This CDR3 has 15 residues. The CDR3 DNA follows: TGTGCCAGCAGCTTCGGGCGGGGGGGCCAAGAGACCCAGTACTTC. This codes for CASSFGRGGQETQYF.

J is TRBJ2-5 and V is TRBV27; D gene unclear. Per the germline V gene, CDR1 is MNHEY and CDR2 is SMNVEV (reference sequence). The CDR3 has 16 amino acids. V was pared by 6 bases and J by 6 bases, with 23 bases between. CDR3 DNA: TGTGCCAGCAGGCCCTCCCCGACCGGAATCATGCAGACCCAGTACTTC. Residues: CASRPSPTGIMQTQYF.

CDR3 coding DNA: TGTGCCAGCTCACCACCCCCCCCAGATACGCAGTATTTT. This sequence encodes CASSPPPPDTQYF. The chain employs TRBV18 and TRBJ2-3; D gene ambiguous. V gave up 0 bases and J gave up 4 bases, with 5 bases separating them. Germline V gene data show CDR1 as KGHSH and CDR2 as LQKENI. This CDR3 is built from 13 residues.

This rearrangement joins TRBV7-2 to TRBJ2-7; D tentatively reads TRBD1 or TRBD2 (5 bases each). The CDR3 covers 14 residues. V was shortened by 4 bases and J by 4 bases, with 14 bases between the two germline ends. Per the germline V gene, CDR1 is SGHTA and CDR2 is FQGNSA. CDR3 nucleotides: TGTGCCAGCAGCTCCCGGGACCCCCCGTACGAGCAGTACTTC. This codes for CASSSRDPPYEQYF.

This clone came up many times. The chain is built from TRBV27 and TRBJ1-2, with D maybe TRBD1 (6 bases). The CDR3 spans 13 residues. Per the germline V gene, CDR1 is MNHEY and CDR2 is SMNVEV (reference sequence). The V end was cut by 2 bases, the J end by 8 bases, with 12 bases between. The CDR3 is CASSLAAGVGYTF. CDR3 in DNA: TGTGCCAGCAGTTTAGCGGCAGGGGTAGGCTACACCTTC.

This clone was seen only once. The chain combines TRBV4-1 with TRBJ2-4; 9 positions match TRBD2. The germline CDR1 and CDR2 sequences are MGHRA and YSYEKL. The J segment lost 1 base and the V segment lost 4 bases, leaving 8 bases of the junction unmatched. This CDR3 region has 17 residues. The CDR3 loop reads CASSRGGSGGAKNIQYF. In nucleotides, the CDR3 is TGCGCCAGCAGCCGGGGCGGGAGCGGGGGGGCCAAAAACATTCAGTACTTC.

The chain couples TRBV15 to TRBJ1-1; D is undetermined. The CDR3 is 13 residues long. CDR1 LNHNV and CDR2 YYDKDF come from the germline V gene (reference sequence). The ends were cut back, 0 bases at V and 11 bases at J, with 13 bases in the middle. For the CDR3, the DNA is TGTGCCACCAGCAGAGATCCCGCCGGAAGGGCTTTCTTT. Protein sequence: CATSRDPAGRAFF. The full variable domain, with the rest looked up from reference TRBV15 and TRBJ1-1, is DAMVIQNPRYQVTQFGKPVTLSCSQTLNHNVMYWYQQKSSQAPKLLFHYYDKDFNNEADTPDNFQSRRPNTSFCFLDIRSPGLGDTAMYLCATSRDPAGRAFFGQGTRLTVV.

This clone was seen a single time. The CDR3, as DNA: TGTGCCAGCACCTCTAACCGAGGGATCGGTGAGACCCAGTACTTC. It encodes CASTSNRGIGETQYF. The chain couples TRBV7-8 to TRBJ2-5, with a possible D match to TRBD2 (5 bases). Germline V lookup: CDR1 SGHVS, CDR2 FQNEAQ. The CDR3 has 15 residues. The ends were cut back, 7 bases at V and 5 bases at J, with 20 bases in the middle.

CDR3 amino acids: CASSDGRGTYEQYF. The CDR3 DNA sequence: TGTGCCAGCAGTGATGGTCGGGGGACCTACGAGCAGTACTTC. The chain employs TRBV6-4 and TRBJ2-7; maybe TRBD2 (6 bases). This CDR3 has 14 amino acids. Germline V CDR1 and CDR2: MRHNA, SNTAGT. Deletions cut 3 bases from V and 2 bases from J, with 11 bases between.

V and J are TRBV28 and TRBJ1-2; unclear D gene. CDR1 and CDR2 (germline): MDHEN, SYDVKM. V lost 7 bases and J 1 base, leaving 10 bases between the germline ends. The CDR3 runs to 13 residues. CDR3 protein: CASTEPINYGYTF. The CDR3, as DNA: TGTGCCAGCACCGAGCCAATTAACTATGGCTACACCTTC.

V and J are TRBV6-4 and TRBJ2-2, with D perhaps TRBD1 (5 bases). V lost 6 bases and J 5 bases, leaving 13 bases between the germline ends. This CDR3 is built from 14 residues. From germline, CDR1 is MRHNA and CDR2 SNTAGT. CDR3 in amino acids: CASSLQGVTGELFF. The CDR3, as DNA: TGTGCCAGCAGCCTCCAGGGTGTAACCGGGGAGCTGTTTTTT.

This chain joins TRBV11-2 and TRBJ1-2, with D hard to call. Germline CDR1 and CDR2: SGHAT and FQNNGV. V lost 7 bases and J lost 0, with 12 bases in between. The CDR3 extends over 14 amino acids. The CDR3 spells CASNINNANYGYTF. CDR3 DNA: TGTGCCAGCAACATTAATAACGCTAACTATGGCTACACCTTC.

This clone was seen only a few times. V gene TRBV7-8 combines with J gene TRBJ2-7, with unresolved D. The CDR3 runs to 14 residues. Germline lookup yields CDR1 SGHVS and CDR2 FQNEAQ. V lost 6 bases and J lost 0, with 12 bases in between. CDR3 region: CASSEKSGSYEQYF. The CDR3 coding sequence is TGTGCCAGCAGTGAAAAATCCGGCTCCTACGAGCAGTACTTC.

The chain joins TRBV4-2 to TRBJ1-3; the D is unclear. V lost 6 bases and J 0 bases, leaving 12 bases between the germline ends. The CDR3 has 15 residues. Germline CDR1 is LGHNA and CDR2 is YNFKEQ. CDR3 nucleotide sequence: TGTGCCAGCAGTCAGTTGGGGAACTCTGGAAACACCATATATTTT. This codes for CASSQLGNSGNTIYF.

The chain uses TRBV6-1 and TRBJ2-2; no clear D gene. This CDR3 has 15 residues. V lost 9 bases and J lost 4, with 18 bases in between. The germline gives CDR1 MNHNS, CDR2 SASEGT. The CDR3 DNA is TGTGCCAGTTCAGCAGGCGCCTTTGGCACCGGGGAGCTGTTTTTT. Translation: CASSAGAFGTGELFF.